The rows below give T cell receptor beta chains drawn from one sample of a study of blood T cell repertoires in COVID-19. The assay was immunoSEQ multiplex PCR, and TCRdb's table has in-frame clones only and misses some. The repertoire consists of some 78,000 clones, with approximately 89% occurring once and the leading ten covering approximately 5%. The sequencing sample was made of peripheral blood. The source is a man aged 50-59 years with active or convalescent COVID-19. Each CDR3 is given without its conserved first and last residue.

>TRBV5-1|12
ASSADSVTDTQY
>TRBV11-3|15
ASSQDRTGGRNQPQH
>TRBV20-1|11
SASVQGGTPLH
>TRBV5-1|12
ASSPDRGGDTQY
>TRBV4-1|13
ASSQDPQGNTEAF
>TRBV4-1|17
ASSQGGNRDSSYNSPLH
>TRBV5-8|13
ASSLVSGSYNEQF
>TRBV10-3|12
AISDPTAQETQY
>TRBV4-3|14
ASSQDASGGAETQY
>TRBV18|13
ASSTGDSSGNTIY
>TRBV5-1|12
ASSSGGRENEQY
>TRBV6-5|13
ASRRPGTRKETQY
>TRBV7-9|12
ASSSYRDQETQY
>TRBV7-2|12
ASSPQGAVRGYT
>TRBV7-2|13
ASSATGLPTDTQY
>TRBV24-1|13
ATSAGAGGLETQY
>TRBV28|10
ASSPPAGELF
>TRBV15|15
ATSRDYVGAGNTEAF
>TRBV18|14
ASSATGLAVGGEQY
>TRBV5-4|12
ASSLDRGGYGYT
>TRBV7-6|13
ASSLEAGLGGELF
>TRBV10-3|14
AISMGSPGNTGELF
>TRBV6-2/TRBV6-3|15
ASSYAGGHYKNTEAF
>TRBV2|13
ASRRTSGNTGELF
>TRBV18|11
ASSRAGTGATD
>TRBV27|13
ASSLSKTGGEKLF
>TRBV2|12
ASTRQGGYNEQF
>TRBV10-1|12
ASGAGEGTDTQY
>TRBV5-1|12
ASGGGRFTDTQY
>TRBV14|15
ASSQENRETYNSPLH
>TRBV10-3|12
AISQGDSNQPQH
>TRBV29-1|12
SAKPGLGTDTQY
>TRBV19|12
ASQDSYSGNTIY
>TRBV7-6|14
ASSLRQAGVQETQY
>TRBV4-3|11
ASSRDHTDTQY
>TRBV6-6|11
ASRRTGLNEQF
>TRBV5-1|11
ASSFTGDTEAF
>TRBV20-1|9
SLSANEKLF
>TRBV6-5|11
ASVRDINQPQH
>TRBV5-4|14
ASSSRDRYSTDTQY
>TRBV5-1|12
ASSPGTGGTEAF
>TRBV2|11
ASRPGGTAEQY
>TRBV6-5|11
ASSTGLNNEQF
>TRBV19|13
ASRDRGSGANVLT
>TRBV30|9
AWGREEKLF
>TRBV6-4|12
ASSASTSTDTQY